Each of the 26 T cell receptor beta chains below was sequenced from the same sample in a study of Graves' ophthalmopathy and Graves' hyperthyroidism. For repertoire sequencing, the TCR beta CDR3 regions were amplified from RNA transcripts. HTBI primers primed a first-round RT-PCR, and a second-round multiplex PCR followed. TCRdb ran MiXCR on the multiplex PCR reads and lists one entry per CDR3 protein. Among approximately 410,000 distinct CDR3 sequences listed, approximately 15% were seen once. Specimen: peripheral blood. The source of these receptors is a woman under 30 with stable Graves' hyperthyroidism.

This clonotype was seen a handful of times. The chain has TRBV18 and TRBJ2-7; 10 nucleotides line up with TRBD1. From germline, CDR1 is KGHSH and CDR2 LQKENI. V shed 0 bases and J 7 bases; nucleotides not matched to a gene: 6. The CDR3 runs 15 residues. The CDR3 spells CASSPPGQGRGEQYF. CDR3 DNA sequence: TGTGCCAGCTCACCACCGGGACAGGGGCGCGGGGAGCAGTACTTC. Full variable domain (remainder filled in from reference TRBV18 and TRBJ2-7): NAGVMQNPRHLVRRRGQEARLRCSPMKGHSHVYWYRQLPEEGLKFMVYLQKENIIDESGMPKERFSAEFPKEGPSILRIQQVVRGDSAAYFCASSPPGQGRGEQYFGPGTRLTVT.

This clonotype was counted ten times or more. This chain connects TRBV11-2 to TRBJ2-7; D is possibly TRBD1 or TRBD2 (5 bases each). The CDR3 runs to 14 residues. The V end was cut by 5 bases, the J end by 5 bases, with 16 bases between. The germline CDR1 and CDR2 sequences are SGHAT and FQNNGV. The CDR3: CASSRPGRGDEQYF. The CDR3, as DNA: TGTGCCAGCAGCAGACCCGGCCGGGGCGACGAGCAGTACTTC.

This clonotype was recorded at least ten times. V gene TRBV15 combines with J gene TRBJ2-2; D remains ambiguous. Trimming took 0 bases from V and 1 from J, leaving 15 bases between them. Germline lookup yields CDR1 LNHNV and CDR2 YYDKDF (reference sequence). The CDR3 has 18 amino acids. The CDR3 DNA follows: TGTGCCACCAGCAGAGATAGTATTCACCGAATGAACACCGGGGAGCTGTTTTTT. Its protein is CATSRDSIHRMNTGELFF.

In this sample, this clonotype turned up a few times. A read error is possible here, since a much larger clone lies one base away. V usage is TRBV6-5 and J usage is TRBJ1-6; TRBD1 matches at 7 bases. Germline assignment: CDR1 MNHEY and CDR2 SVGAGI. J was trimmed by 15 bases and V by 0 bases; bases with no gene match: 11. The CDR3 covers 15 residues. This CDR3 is CASSYSAGGAVNLHF. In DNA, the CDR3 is TGTGCCAGCAGTTACTCCGCAGGGGGAGCGGTGAACCTCCACTTT.

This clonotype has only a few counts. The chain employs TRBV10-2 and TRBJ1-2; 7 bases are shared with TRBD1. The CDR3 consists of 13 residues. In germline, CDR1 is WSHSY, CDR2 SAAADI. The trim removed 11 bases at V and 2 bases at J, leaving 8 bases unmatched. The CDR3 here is CASGRDRNYGYTF. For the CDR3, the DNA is TGCGCCTCGGGACGGGACAGAAACTATGGCTACACCTTC.

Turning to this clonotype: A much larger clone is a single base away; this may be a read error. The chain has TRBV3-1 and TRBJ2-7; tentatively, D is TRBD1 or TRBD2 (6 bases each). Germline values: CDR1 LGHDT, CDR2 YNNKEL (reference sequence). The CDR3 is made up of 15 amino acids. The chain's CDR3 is CAISQKLFGGDEQYF. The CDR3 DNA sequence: TGTGCCATCAGCCAAAAGCTGTTCGGGGGCGACGAGCAGTACTTC.

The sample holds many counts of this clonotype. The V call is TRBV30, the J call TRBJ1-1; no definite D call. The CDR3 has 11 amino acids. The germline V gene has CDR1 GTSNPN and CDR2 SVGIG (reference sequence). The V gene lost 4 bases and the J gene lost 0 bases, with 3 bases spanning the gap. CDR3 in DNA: TGTGCCTGGACGCTGAACACTGAAGCTTTCTTT. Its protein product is CAWTLNTEAFF.

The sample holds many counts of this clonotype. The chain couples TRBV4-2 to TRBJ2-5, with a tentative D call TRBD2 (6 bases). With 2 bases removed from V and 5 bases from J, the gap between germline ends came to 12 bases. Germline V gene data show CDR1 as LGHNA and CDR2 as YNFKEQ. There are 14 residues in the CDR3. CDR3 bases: TGTGCCAGCAGCCAAAACGTGGAGGGGGAGACCCAGTACTTC. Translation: CASSQNVEGETQYF.

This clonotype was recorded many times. The CDR3 nucleotides read TGTGCCACCAGTTCACCACGCCCCCGGGACAGACTTAGCAATCAGCCCCAGCATTTT. The encoded protein is CATSSPRPRDRLSNQPQHF. This sequence joins TRBV24-1 and TRBJ1-5; 7 nucleotides match TRBD1. Germline assignment: CDR1 KGHDR and CDR2 SFDVKD. This CDR3 region has 19 residues. V shed 6 bases, J shed 0 bases, and the junction held 16 bases outside the gene matches.

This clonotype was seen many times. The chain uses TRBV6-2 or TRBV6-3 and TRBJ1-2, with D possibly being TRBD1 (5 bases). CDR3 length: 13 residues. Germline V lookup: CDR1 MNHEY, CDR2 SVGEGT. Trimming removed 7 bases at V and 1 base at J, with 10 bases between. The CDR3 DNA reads TGTGCCAGCACCCCCGACAGTAACTATGGCTACACCTTC. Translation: CASTPDSNYGYTF.

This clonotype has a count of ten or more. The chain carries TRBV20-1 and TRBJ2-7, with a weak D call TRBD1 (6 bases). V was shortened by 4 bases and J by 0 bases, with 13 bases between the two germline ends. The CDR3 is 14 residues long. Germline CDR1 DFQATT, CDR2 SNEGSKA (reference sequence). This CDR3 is CSANPQGPSYEQYF. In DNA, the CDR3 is TGCAGTGCTAACCCACAGGGTCCCTCCTACGAGCAGTACTTC.

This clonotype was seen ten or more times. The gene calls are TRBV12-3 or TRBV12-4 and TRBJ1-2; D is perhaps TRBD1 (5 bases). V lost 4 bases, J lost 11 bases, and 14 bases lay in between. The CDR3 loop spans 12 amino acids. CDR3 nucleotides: TGTGCCAGCAGTTCCGTGGGGCTAGGGTACACCTTC. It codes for CASSSVGLGYTF.

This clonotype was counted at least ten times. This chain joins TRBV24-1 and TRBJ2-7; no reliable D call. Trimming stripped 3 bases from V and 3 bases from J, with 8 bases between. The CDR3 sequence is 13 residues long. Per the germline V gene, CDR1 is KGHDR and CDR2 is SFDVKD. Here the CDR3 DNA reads TGTGCCACCAGTGATCCCCAGAACTACGAGCAGTACTTC. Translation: CATSDPQNYEQYF.

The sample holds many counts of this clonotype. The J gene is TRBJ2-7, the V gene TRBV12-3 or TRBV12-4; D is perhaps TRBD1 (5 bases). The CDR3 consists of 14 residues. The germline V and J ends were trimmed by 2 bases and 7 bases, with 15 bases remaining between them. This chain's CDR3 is CASSLWGPAVEQYF. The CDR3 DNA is TGTGCCAGCAGTTTATGGGGCCCGGCGGTAGAGCAGTACTTC.

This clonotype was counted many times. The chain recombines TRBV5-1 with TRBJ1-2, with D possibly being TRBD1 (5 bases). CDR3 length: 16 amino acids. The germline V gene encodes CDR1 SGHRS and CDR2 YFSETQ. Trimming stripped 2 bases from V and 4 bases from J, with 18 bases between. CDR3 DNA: TGCGCCAGCAGCTTAGGCCCTCAGGGAGCCCTCTATGGCTACACCTTC. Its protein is CASSLGPQGALYGYTF. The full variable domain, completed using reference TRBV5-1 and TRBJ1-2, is KAGVTQTPRYLIKTRGQQVTLSCSPISGHRSVSWYQQTPGQGLQFLFEYFSETQRNKGNFPGRFSGRQFSNSRSEMNVSTLELGDSALYLCASSLGPQGALYGYTFGSGTRLTVV.

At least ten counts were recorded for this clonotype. The CDR3 nucleotides are TGTGCCACCAGTAAGGGGGGAGGCCAGCTACTCCGAAACACCATATATTTT. It specifies CATSKGGGQLLRNTIYF. V usage is TRBV19 and J usage is TRBJ1-3, with D possibly matching TRBD1 (6 bases). From germline, CDR1 is LNHDA and CDR2 SQIVND (reference sequence). V lost 10 bases to trimming and J lost 5 bases, with 27 bases between them. The CDR3 has 17 amino acids.

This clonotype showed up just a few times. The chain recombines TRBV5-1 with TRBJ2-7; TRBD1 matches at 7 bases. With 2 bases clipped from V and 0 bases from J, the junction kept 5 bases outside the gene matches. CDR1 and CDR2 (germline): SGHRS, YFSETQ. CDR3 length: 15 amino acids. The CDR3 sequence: CASSFHRTGSYEQYF. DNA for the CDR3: TGCGCCAGCAGCTTTCATAGGACAGGCTCCTACGAGCAGTACTTC.

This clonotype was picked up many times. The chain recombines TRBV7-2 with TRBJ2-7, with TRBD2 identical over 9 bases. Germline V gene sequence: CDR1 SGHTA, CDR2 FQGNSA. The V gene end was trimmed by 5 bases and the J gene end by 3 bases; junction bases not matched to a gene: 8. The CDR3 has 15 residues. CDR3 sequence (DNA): TGTGCCAGCAGCCTTGCGGGGGGGACAATCTACGAGCAGTACTTC. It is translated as CASSLAGGTIYEQYF.

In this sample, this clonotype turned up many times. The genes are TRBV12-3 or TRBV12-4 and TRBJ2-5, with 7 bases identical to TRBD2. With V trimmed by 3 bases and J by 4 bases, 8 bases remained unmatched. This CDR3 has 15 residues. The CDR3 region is CASSFRTSVVETQYF. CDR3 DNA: TGTGCCAGCAGTTTCAGGACTAGTGTCGTAGAGACCCAGTACTTC.

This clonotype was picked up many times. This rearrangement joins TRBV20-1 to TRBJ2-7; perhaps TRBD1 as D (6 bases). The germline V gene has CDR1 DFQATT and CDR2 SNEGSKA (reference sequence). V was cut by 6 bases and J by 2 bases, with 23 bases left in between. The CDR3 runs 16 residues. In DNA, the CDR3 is TGCAGTGCCTCACCCGGACAGCGGATCCTCCCCTACGAGCAGTACTTC. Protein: CSASPGQRILPYEQYF.

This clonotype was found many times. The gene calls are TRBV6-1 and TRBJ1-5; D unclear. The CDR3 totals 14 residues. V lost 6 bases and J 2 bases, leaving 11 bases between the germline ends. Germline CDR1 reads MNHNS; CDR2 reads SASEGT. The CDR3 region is CASSRTTGNQPQHF. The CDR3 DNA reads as TGTGCCAGCAGCCGGACCACGGGCAATCAGCCCCAGCATTTT.

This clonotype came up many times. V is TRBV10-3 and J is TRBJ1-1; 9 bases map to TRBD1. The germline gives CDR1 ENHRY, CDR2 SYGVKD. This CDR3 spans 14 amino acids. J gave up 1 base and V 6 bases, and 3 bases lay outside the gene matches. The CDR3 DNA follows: TGTGCCATCAGAGGGACAGGGACGAACACTGAAGCTTTCTTT. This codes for CAIRGTGTNTEAFF.

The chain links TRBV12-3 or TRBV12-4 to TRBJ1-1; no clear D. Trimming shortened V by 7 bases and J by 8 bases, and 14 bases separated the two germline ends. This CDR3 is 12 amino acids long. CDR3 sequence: CASTPGPSEAFF. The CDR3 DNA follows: TGTGCCAGCACCCCAGGACCCTCAGAAGCTTTCTTT.

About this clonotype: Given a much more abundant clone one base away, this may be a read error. CDR3 loop: CATSDQQGASGHTF. The CDR3, as DNA: TGTGCCACCAGTGATCAACAGGGGGCCTCTGGCCACACCTTC. The rearrangement uses TRBV24-1 and TRBJ1-2, with TRBD1 matching 9 bases. The germline CDR1 and CDR2 sequences are KGHDR and SFDVKD. The CDR3 length is 14 residues.

The CDR3 region is CATSEGDWRGGYEQYF. As DNA, the CDR3 is TGTGCCACCAGTGAGGGCGATTGGCGGGGCGGCTACGAGCAGTACTTC. The chain links TRBV24-1 to TRBJ2-7; D is perhaps TRBD2 (6 bases). The CDR3 length is 16 residues. The V end lost 4 bases, the J end lost 3 bases, and 18 bases lay between the germline ends. CDR1 KGHDR and CDR2 SFDVKD come from the germline V gene.

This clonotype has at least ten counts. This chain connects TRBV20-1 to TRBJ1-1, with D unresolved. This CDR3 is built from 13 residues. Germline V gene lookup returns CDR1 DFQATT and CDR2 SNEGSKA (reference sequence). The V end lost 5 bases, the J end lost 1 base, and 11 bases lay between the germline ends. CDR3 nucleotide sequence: TGCAGTGCTTTCCGGGATCAGAACACTGAAGCTTTCTTT. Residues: CSAFRDQNTEAFF.